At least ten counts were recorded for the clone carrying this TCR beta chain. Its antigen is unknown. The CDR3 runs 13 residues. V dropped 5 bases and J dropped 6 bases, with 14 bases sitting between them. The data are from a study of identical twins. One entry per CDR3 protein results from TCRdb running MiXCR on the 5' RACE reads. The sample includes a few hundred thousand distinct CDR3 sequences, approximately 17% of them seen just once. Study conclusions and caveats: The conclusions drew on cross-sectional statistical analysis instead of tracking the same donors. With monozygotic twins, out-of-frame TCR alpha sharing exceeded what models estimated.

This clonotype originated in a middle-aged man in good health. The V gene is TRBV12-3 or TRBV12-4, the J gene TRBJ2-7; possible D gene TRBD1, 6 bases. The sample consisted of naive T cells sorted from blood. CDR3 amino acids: CASSGVSRGEQYF. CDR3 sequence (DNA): TGTGCCAGCAGTGGAGTTTCCAGGGGCGAGCAGTACTTC.